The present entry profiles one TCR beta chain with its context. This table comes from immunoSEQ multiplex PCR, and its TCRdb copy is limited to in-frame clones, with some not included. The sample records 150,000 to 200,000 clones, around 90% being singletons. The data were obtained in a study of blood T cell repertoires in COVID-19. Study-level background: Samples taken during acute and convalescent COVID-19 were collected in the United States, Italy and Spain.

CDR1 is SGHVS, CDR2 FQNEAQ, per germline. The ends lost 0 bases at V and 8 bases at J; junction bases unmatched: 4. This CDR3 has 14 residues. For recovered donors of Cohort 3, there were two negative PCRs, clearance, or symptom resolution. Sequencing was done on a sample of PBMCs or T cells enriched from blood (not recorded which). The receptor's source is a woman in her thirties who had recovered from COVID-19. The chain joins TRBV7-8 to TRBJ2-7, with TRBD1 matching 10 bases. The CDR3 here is CASSLARQGAQQYF. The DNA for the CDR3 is TGTGCCAGCAGCTTAGCTAGACAGGGGGCTCAGCAGTACTTC.